The 15 T cell receptor beta chains presented below share a single source sample, sequenced in a study of tumor and adjacent non-tumor tissue in lung cancer (dated by TCRdb to 2017 to 2018). The library was made by multiplex PCR. Instrument used: Illumina HiSeq 2500. Following protocols modified from ARM-PCR, the researchers constructed TCRbeta libraries through three rounds of nested PCR with primers (Table S4). The public reads were quality trimmed at Q25 with fastp and then assembled into clones with MiXCR by TCRdb, keeping productive beta chains. Each entry merges the rows of one CDR3 protein and shows their most common DNA and genes. Here the sample has about 90,000 distinct CDR3 sequences; around 76% occur a single time. 21% of the sample is in the top ten clones. RNA was isolated from bulk unsorted tissue, and RNA quality was assessed with a NanoDrop ND-1000 and an Agilent 2100. For the normal lung samples, distant non-tumor tissue was collected more than 3 cm away from the tumor edge.

What was sequenced was distant non-tumor lung tissue. All receptors come from a woman in her forties or fifties with non-small cell lung cancer.

This clonotype appeared many times. The V call is TRBV10-3, the J call TRBJ1-4; possibly TRBD1 for D (6 bases). V was cut by 2 bases and J by 11 bases, with 18 bases left in between. The CDR3 length is 15 residues. The germline gives CDR1 ENHRY, CDR2 SYGVKD. The CDR3 is CAISEGDTLGGKLFF. The CDR3, as DNA: TGTGCCATCAGTGAGGGGGACACCTTGGGGGGGAAACTGTTTTTT.

Notes on this clonotype: One junction end disagrees with the germline gene, perhaps due to a read error. The chain is built from TRBV20-1 and TRBJ2-7; tentative D call: TRBD1 (5 bases). The germline CDR1 and CDR2 sequences are DFQATT and SNEGSKA (reference sequence). This CDR3 has 14 amino acids. The DNA for the CDR3 is TGCAGTGTAACGGACATATTGGGGTCCTACGAGCAATACTTC. Protein: CSVTDILGSYEQYF.

By its share, this clonotype is medium-sized. This rearrangement joins TRBV6-6 to TRBJ2-3; no reliable D call. In germline, CDR1 is MNHNY, CDR2 SVGAGI (reference sequence). This CDR3 has 11 amino acids. The V and J ends lost 5 bases and 5 bases respectively, with 5 bases between them. This CDR3 is CASSRIDTQYF. CDR3 bases: TGTGCCAGCAGTCGTATAGATACGCAGTATTTT.

This clonotype was found once. An end of the junction does not agree with germline; a read error may underlie this. The rearrangement uses TRBV6-6 and TRBJ2-5; 9 bases match TRBD2. The germline V gene has CDR1 MNHNY and CDR2 SVGAGI (reference sequence). This CDR3 is built from 17 residues. The CDR3 DNA reads as TGTGCCAGCAGTCGCTCTATAGCGGGAGTAAATCAAGAGAGCCAGTACTTC. This sequence encodes CASSRSIAGVNQESQYF.

Regarding this clonotype: An end of the junction differs from the germline gene, which may be a read error. The chain employs TRBV29-1 and TRBJ2-2, with D possibly matching TRBD2 (6 bases). From germline, CDR1 is SQVTM and CDR2 ANQGSEA. This CDR3 contains 15 residues. The CDR3 loop is CSVEEGRLRTGELFF. CDR3 DNA: TGCAGCGTTGAAGAGGGGAGGCTGAGAACCGGGGAGCTATTTTTT.

With regard to this clonotype: The missing conserved phenylalanine or tryptophan at the end of this CDR3 makes a read error likely. This chain joins TRBV24-1 and TRBJ2-7; TRBD2 might be the D (5 bases). Germline CDR1 is KGHDR and CDR2 is SFDVKD. V was cut by 3 bases and J by 0 bases, with 11 bases left in between. This CDR3 has 15 residues. CDR3 nucleotide sequence: TGTGCCACCAGTGATCGACTATCGAGCTCCTACGAGCAGTACTCC. Amino acid sequence: CATSDRLSSSYEQYS.

Regarding this clonotype: This may be a read error: a much more frequent sequence differs by one nucleotide. This chain uses TRBV9 with TRBJ2-3; D is unclear. Per the germline V gene, CDR1 is SGDLS and CDR2 is YYNGEE. CDR3 size: 13 residues. The CDR3 here is CASSDGIADKQYF. For the CDR3, the DNA is TGTGCCAGCAGCGACGGTATCGCCGATAAGCAGTATTTT.

Turning to this clonotype: The conserved phenylalanine or tryptophan normally closing the CDR3 is absent here, so this likely arose from a read error. The V and J genes are TRBV6-1 and TRBJ1-2, with D unclear. The CDR3 extends over 13 amino acids. V was shortened by 7 bases and J by 4 bases, with 13 bases between the two germline ends. The germline V gene encodes CDR1 MNHNS and CDR2 SASEGT. Here the CDR3 reads CASTPSTGYGYTL. The CDR3, as DNA: TGTGCCAGCACTCCTTCGACGGGCTATGGCTACACCCTC.

This chain uses TRBV12-3 or TRBV12-4 with TRBJ1-2; D not certain. The CDR3 covers 13 residues. V was cut by 7 bases and J by 3 bases, with 12 bases left in between. The CDR3 spells CASTPWTDYGYTF. The CDR3 DNA sequence: TGTGCCAGCACCCCATGGACTGACTATGGCTACACCTTC.

This clonotype was counted only a few times. A junction end diverges from the germline sequence, so it may reflect a read error. The J gene is TRBJ2-4, the V gene TRBV5-1; 9 bases map to TRBD1. The CDR3 runs to 15 residues. Germline-derived CDR1 and CDR2 are SGHRS and YFSETQ. The CDR3 region is CTSRFRDRETDIQYF. The DNA of the CDR3 is TGCACCAGCAGGTTCCGGGACAGGGAGACGGACATTCAGTACTTC.

On this clonotype: The final CDR3 position lacks the conserved phenylalanine or tryptophan, pointing to a likely read error. It is unclear where the CDR3 begins or ends on the DNA, so no DNA is shown, and the CDR3 is as TCRdb lists it. This chain links TRBV11-3 with TRBJ1-2. Germline values: CDR1 SGHNT, CDR2 YENEEA. The CDR3 totals 12 residues, both ends included. This CDR3 is CASKTGCYGHTY.

This clonotype was observed a few times. Since no conserved phenylalanine or tryptophan closes the CDR3, a read error is the likely cause. The V call is TRBV6-1, the J call TRBJ2-3, with TRBD1 identical over 9 bases. The V gene's germline CDR1 is MNHNS and CDR2 SASEGT. There are 14 residues in the CDR3. Losses at the gene ends were 4 bases for V and 6 bases for J; bases not matched to a gene: 5. The CDR3 DNA sequence: TGTGCCAGCAGTGGTACAGGGGGCCGTGATACGCAGTATTCT. Encoded protein: CASSGTGGRDTQYS.

The V and J genes are TRBV29-1 and TRBJ1-4; TRBD1 matches 9 bases. The CDR3 length is 12 residues. With V trimmed by 6 bases and J by 14 bases, 10 bases remained unmatched. The V gene's germline CDR1 is SQVTM and CDR2 ANQGSEA. CDR3 in DNA: TGCAGCGTGGGACAGGGTGGGGAAGAGCTGTTTTTT. Its protein product is CSVGQGGEELFF.

This chain uses TRBV19 with TRBJ2-2, with D possibly being TRBD1 (6 bases). Germline V gene data show CDR1 as LNHDA and CDR2 as SQIVND (reference sequence). The V gene lost 10 bases and the J gene lost 2 bases, with 14 bases spanning the gap. The CDR3 extends over 14 amino acids. The DNA for the CDR3 is TGTGCCACTACCCTGGACAGAAACACCGGGGAGCTGTTTTTT. Amino acids: CATTLDRNTGELFF.

This clonotype has at least ten counts. This chain joins TRBV11-2 and TRBJ2-1, with D tentatively TRBD2 (6 bases). CDR3 length equals 13 residues. CDR1 SGHAT and CDR2 FQNNGV come from the germline V gene. Trimming stripped 3 bases from V and 9 bases from J, with 12 bases between. Written as DNA, the CDR3 is TGTGCCAGCAGCTTGGAGGGATACGGTGAGCAGTTCTTC. Residues: CASSLEGYGEQFF.